These T cell receptor beta chains were read from a single sample in a study of blood T cell repertoires in COVID-19. Repertoires were generated with immunoSEQ multiplex PCR, while TCRdb's copy carries only in-frame clones and drops some. The table records about 280,000 clones, about 87% of them present only once. Sequencing was carried out using PBMCs or T cells enriched from blood (not recorded which). Receptor source: a woman in her 30s with acute COVID-19. The CDR3 runs from the conserved cysteine through the conserved F or W. Each record gives: V gene, D gene, CDR3 protein. A D gene is named only where the DNA matches it firmly.

>TRBV14|.
CASSRQIQETQYF
>TRBV5-4|TRBD1
CASSAEAGGTNEKLFF
>TRBV19|TRBD1
CASSIDLWGQRNQPQHF
>TRBV7-2|.
CASSLGVTTLTGELFF
>TRBV7-6|TRBD1
CASSLVATGDSGNTIYF
>TRBV24-1|TRBD1
CATSDGRGQSNTEAFF
>TRBV6-2/TRBV6-3|TRBD1
CASSTGTGGSPLHF
>TRBV29-1|.
CSVEIRDYNEQFF
>TRBV10-3|TRBD2
CAITPGLALGEQYF
>TRBV5-1|.
CASSQISGSTYEQYF
>TRBV28|.
CATERAALTNEQFF
>TRBV6-5|TRBD1
CAAWDRGRYEQYF
>TRBV30|.
CAWGGGYSYNEQFF
>TRBV18|.
CASSPKRESSTDTQYF
>TRBV7-9|TRBD1
CASTETGGVNTGELFF
>TRBV6-5|.
CASRPGASYEQYF
>TRBV7-2|.
CASSFNGAPGNTEAFF
>TRBV18|.
CASSPSPRGTYEQYF
>TRBV6-5|TRBD1
CASSYMGQGLQETQYF
>TRBV28|.
CASSSAGWGQPQHF
>TRBV10-1|TRBD1
CASSDGQGRGGYTF
>TRBV7-7|.
CASSLTRKRTDTQYF
>TRBV20-1|.
CSASSGSQPQHF
>TRBV4-1|TRBD1
CASSLGQATDTQYF
>TRBV19|.
CASSSIPTDTQYF
>TRBV6-5|TRBD1
CASSYSTGWSGELFF
>TRBV7-9|.
CASSFTESSYNEQFF
>TRBV27|TRBD1
CASSSTGSEEQYF
>TRBV28|.
CASSPQGNYNEQFF
>TRBV11-2|TRBD2
CASRLGLAGGELFF
>TRBV28|TRBD2
CASSFLGEGYNEQFF
>TRBV5-1|.
CASSGGTVVWGYTF
>TRBV11-2|.
CASSLLESTDTQYF
>TRBV28|TRBD1
CASSLGTGANYGYTF
>TRBV5-1|.
CASSLSGFSYNEQFF
>TRBV9|.
CASSVVPGSYNEQFF
>TRBV11-2|.
CASSPYLAKNIQYF
>TRBV6-5|TRBD1
CASSYSSGTGGHEQFF
>TRBV18|TRBD2
CASSPRSSGSADTQYF
>TRBV27|TRBD1
CASSRDAWDRVDTQYF
>TRBV10-1|.
CASSEGGFGGELFF